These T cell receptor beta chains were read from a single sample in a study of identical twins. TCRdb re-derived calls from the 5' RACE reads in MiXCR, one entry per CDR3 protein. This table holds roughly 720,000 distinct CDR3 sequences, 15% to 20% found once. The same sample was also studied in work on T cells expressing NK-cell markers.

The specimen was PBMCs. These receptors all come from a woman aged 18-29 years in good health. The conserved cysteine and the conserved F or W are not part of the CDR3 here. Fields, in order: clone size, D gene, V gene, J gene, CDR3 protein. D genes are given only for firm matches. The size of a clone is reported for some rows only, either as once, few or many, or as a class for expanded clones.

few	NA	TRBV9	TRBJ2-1	ASSVGGRENEQF
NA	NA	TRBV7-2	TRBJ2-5	ASSPGRAQETQY
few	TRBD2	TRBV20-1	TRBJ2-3	SARGAGGTTDTQY
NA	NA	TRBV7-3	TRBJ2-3	ASSRNSGSSTDTQY
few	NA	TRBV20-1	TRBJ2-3	SLLGGGSTDTQY
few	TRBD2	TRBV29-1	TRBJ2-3	SVEGGAGRVDTQY
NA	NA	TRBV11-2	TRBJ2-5	ASSKGITEAQY
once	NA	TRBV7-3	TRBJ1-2	ASSFQIRQESYT
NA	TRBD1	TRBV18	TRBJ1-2	ASSPDRADGYT
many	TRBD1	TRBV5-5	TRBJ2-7	ASSLKGQGSYEQY
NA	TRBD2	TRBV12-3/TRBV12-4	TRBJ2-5	ASSPLGTSGTQY